The 25 T cell receptor beta chains below come from one sample, sequenced in a study of prognosis after radiotherapy for stage I lung cancer. The study amplified the TCR beta CDR3 region from genomic DNA. This amplification was carried out by two rounds of multiplex PCR. The first round of PCR was done with primers that matched each TRBV and TRBJ gene. TCRdb analysed the multiplex PCR reads with MiXCR anew, one entry per CDR3 protein. This sample has roughly 30,000 distinct CDR3 sequences, with about 40% found just once. The material sequenced was PBMCs, taken before or after stereotactic body radiation therapy (not recorded which). The receptors come from a donor of 50 years or more with non-small cell lung cancer.

The V call is TRBV27, the J call TRBJ2-2; TRBD2 agrees at 14 bases. Trimming removed 8 bases from V and 0 bases from J; junction bases left unmatched: 2. CDR1 and CDR2 (germline): MNHEY, SMNVEV (reference sequence). The CDR3 sequence is 16 residues long. CDR3 sequence (DNA): TGTGCCAGCGGGACTAGCGGGGGAACGAACACCGGGGAGCTGTTTTTT. Residues: CASGTSGGTNTGELFF.

This clonotype was recorded many times. The chain recombines TRBV28 with TRBJ2-5; TRBD2 aligns across 8 bases. CDR3 size: 11 residues. V lost 10 bases and J lost 5; bases outside the gene matches: 3. Germline V lookup: CDR1 MDHEN, CDR2 SYDVKM. CDR3 DNA sequence: TGTGCCATCGGGAGGGGGGAGACCCAGTACTTC. This translates into CAIGRGETQYF.

This clonotype has at least ten counts. This sequence joins TRBV10-2 and TRBJ2-7; 8 bases are shared with TRBD1. The CDR3 spans 14 residues. The trim removed 10 bases at V and 6 bases at J, leaving 14 bases unmatched. CDR1 WSHSY and CDR2 SAAADI come from the germline V gene. The CDR3: CATDRGKGKGEQYF. Written as DNA, the CDR3 is TGCGCCACCGACAGGGGAAAGGGGAAAGGCGAGCAGTACTTC.

This clonotype has ten or more counts. The chain uses TRBV2 and TRBJ2-5; weak D call: TRBD1 (7 bases). Germline-derived CDR1 and CDR2 are SNHLY and FYNNEI. V dropped 2 bases and J dropped 4 bases, with 11 bases sitting between them. CDR3 length: 14 residues. The CDR3 DNA follows: TGTGCCAGCAGTGAACAGGGGGGCAGAGAGACCCAGTACTTC. Translation: CASSEQGGRETQYF.

In its sample, this clonotype is medium-sized (0.01 to 0.1%). This chain links TRBV5-1 with TRBJ2-3; the D is unclear. CDR3 size: 15 residues. The V end was cut by 0 bases, the J end by 4 bases, with 12 bases between. Looked up from germline, CDR1 is SGHRS and CDR2 is YFSETQ. This CDR3 reads CASSLGGDRADTQYF. The CDR3 DNA follows: TGCGCCAGCAGCTTGGGGGGTGATAGGGCAGATACGCAGTATTTT.

This clonotype was seen ten or more times. The gene calls are TRBV5-1 and TRBJ2-7, with 11 bases identical to TRBD1. This CDR3 comprises 14 residues. Germline-derived CDR1 and CDR2 are SGHRS and YFSETQ. The ends lost 3 bases at V and 4 bases at J; junction bases unmatched: 3. The CDR3 is CASSWTGGDYEQYF. CDR3 nucleotides: TGCGCCAGCAGCTGGACAGGGGGCGATTACGAGCAGTACTTC.

This clonotype was found many times. V gene TRBV6-1 combines with J gene TRBJ1-1; D may be TRBD1 (6 bases). Trimming removed 6 bases from V and 1 base from J, with 15 bases in between. The germline CDR1 and CDR2 sequences are MNHNS and SASEGT. The CDR3 runs 15 residues. The DNA of the CDR3 is TGTGCCAGCAGCTATCGTGAGGACAGGAACACTGAAGCTTTCTTT. This codes for CASSYREDRNTEAFF.

By share, this clonotype counts as medium-sized. The chain recombines TRBV20-1 with TRBJ2-7; either TRBD1 or TRBD2 may supply D (5 bases each). CDR1 and CDR2 (germline): DFQATT, SNEGSKA (reference sequence). The CDR3 contains 16 residues. Trimming left V 4 bases short and J 3 bases short, with 22 bases between. This CDR3 reads CSANLQGRTAFYEQYF. CDR3 DNA: TGCAGTGCTAACCTCCAGGGACGGACGGCCTTCTACGAGCAGTACTTC.

This clonotype was recorded only once. The chain couples TRBV7-2 to TRBJ2-7, with D maybe TRBD2 (6 bases). The germline V and J ends were trimmed by 2 bases and 5 bases, with 16 bases remaining between them. Germline lookup yields CDR1 SGHTA and CDR2 FQGNSA. The CDR3 spans 15 residues. The CDR3 sequence: CASSLWGVGANEQYF. CDR3 in DNA: TGTGCCAGCAGCTTATGGGGGGTCGGGGCTAACGAGCAGTACTTC.

The chain uses TRBV6-1 and TRBJ2-1; unclear D gene. Germline V lookup: CDR1 MNHNS, CDR2 SASEGT. CDR3 size: 15 residues. The ends were cut back, 7 bases at V and 5 bases at J, with 18 bases in the middle. CDR3 loop: CASTPVVLENNEQFF. CDR3 bases: TGTGCCAGCACTCCAGTGGTCCTTGAAAACAATGAGCAGTTCTTC.

As regards this clonotype: A far larger clone is off by one base, so a read error is likely. The rearrangement uses TRBV15 and TRBJ2-1, with TRBD1 as a possible D gene (5 bases). V dropped 10 bases and J dropped 6 bases, with 22 bases sitting between them. The CDR3 runs 15 residues. Germline-derived CDR1 and CDR2 are LNHNV and YYDKDF (reference sequence). The CDR3 is CAIGWYQAGRNEQFF. CDR3 DNA: TGTGCCATCGGCTGGTATCAGGCAGGGCGCAATGAGCAGTTCTTC.

This clonotype was recorded at least ten times. The chain combines TRBV27 with TRBJ2-6, with unresolved D. The CDR3 length is 13 residues. V gave up 8 bases and J gave up 0 bases, with 5 bases separating them. Germline lookup yields CDR1 MNHEY and CDR2 SMNVEV (reference sequence). For the CDR3, the DNA is TGTGCCAGCCGAACCTCTGGGGCCAACGTCCTGACTTTC. It specifies CASRTSGANVLTF.

At least ten counts were recorded for this clonotype. The chain links TRBV28 to TRBJ1-4; 7 bases align to TRBD1. The CDR3 runs 15 residues. The trim removed 6 bases at V and 6 bases at J, leaving 10 bases unmatched. Germline CDR1 MDHEN, CDR2 SYDVKM. CDR3 amino acids: CASRRGGGAHEKLFF. DNA of the CDR3: TGTGCCAGCAGAAGGGGAGGGGGCGCCCATGAAAAACTGTTTTTT.

J is TRBJ2-1 and V is TRBV11-2; D gene uncertain. The CDR3 length is 14 residues. V lost 5 bases and J lost 6, with 14 bases in between. Germline values: CDR1 SGHAT, CDR2 FQNNGV. The CDR3 DNA reads TGTGCCAGCAGCGATATATCTAGTGGCAATGAGCAGTTCTTC. As protein: CASSDISSGNEQFF. The full variable domain, with the rest looked up from reference TRBV11-2 and TRBJ2-1, is EAGVAQSPRYKIIEKRQSVAFWCNPISGHATLYWYQQILGQGPKLLIQFQNNGVVDDSQLPKDRFSAERLKGVDSTLKIQPAKLEDSAVYLCASSDISSGNEQFFGPGTRLTVL.

To note about this clonotype: A read error is the likely source, as a far larger clone sits one nucleotide away. The rearrangement links TRBV28 to TRBJ2-1, with 8 bases aligning to TRBD1. The J call may be mistaken, given a closer DNA end match to TRBJ2-7. Germline values: CDR1 MDHEN, CDR2 SYDVKM. The CDR3 has 15 amino acids. Here the CDR3 reads CASILSAGGAGEQYF. CDR3 in DNA: TGTGCCAGCATTTTATCAGCAGGGGGCGCGGGGGAGCAGTACTTC.

The rearrangement joins TRBV12-3 or TRBV12-4 to TRBJ2-3; D is unresolved. The ends were cut back, 6 bases at V and 3 bases at J, with 13 bases in the middle. The CDR3 extends over 14 amino acids. The DNA for the CDR3 is TGTGCCAGCAGATTTGCTAGGGCTACAGATACGCAGTATTTT. It is translated as CASRFARATDTQYF.

A note on this clonotype: Since a much larger clone is just one base distant, this may be a read error. The gene calls are TRBV6-1 and TRBJ2-5, with a weak D call TRBD1 (5 bases). The germline CDR1 and CDR2 sequences are MNHNS and SASEGT. This CDR3 comprises 16 residues. Between the trimmed V and J ends, which lost 6 bases and 5 bases, there was a span of 22 bases. In nucleotides, the CDR3 is TGTGCCAGCAGCATCCTCCCTCCAGGGTGCGGTGAGACCCAGTACTTC. Amino acid sequence: CASSILPPGCGETQYF.

In its sample, this clonotype was seen many times. The chain joins TRBV28 to TRBJ2-7; 8 bases are a match to TRBD1. J gave up 3 bases and V 6 bases, and 4 bases lay outside the gene matches. Looked up from germline, CDR1 is MDHEN and CDR2 is SYDVKM. The CDR3 runs to 13 residues. The CDR3 spells CASSLDRDYEQYF. The CDR3 DNA reads TGTGCCAGCAGCTTGGACAGGGACTACGAGCAGTACTTC.

CDR3 coding DNA: TGTGCCAGCAGTTACAGCAGGGACAGGGGGCTTTACGAGCAGTACTTC. Amino acids: CASSYSRDRGLYEQYF. V gene TRBV6-2 or TRBV6-3 combines with J gene TRBJ2-7; TRBD1 agrees at 12 bases. Germline assignment: CDR1 MNHEY and CDR2 SVGEGT. V was clipped by 2 bases and J by 4 bases; unmatched bases: 6. The CDR3 has 16 amino acids.

The gene calls are TRBV24-1 and TRBJ1-6; 7 bases fit TRBD1. This CDR3 comprises 18 residues. The junction had 8 bases not matched to a gene; V was cut back by 4 bases and J by 0 bases. CDR1 and CDR2 (germline): KGHDR, SFDVKD. The CDR3 reads CATSDSDRESSYNSPLHF. The CDR3 DNA reads TGTGCCACCAGTGACTCTGACAGGGAGAGCTCCTATAATTCACCCCTCCACTTT.

There are many counts of this clonotype. The chain couples TRBV3-1 to TRBJ1-4, with D possibly being TRBD1 (6 bases). Per the germline V gene, CDR1 is LGHDT and CDR2 is YNNKEL (reference sequence). The length of the CDR3 is 16 residues. V was pared by 1 base and J by 5 bases, with 14 bases between. CDR3: CASSQVGRGTNEKLFF. CDR3 coding DNA: TGTGCCAGCAGCCAAGTGGGCAGGGGCACGAATGAAAAACTGTTTTTT.

The rearrangement links TRBV20-1 to TRBJ1-6, with D perhaps TRBD1 (6 bases). V was trimmed by 6 bases and J by 10 bases, leaving 22 bases between them. The CDR3 runs 15 residues. Germline CDR1 and CDR2: DFQATT and SNEGSKA (reference sequence). Here the CDR3 reads CSAVKQGFGYSPLHF. CDR3 in DNA: TGCAGTGCCGTAAAACAGGGTTTCGGCTACTCACCCCTCCACTTT.

The chain couples TRBV6-2 or TRBV6-3 to TRBJ2-7; 10 positions agree with TRBD1. Germline loops: CDR1 MNHEY, CDR2 SVGEGT. This CDR3 is 14 amino acids long. The J segment lost 2 bases and the V segment lost 6 bases, leaving 4 bases of the junction unmatched. The CDR3 nucleotides read TGTGCCAGCAGACCAGGGACAGGGGCCTACGAGCAGTACTTC. Its translation is CASRPGTGAYEQYF.

This clonotype has more than one count but fewer than ten. Only one base separates this from a far larger clonotype, so it likely reflects a read error. V and J are TRBV6-4 and TRBJ1-2; weak D call: TRBD1 (5 bases). The CDR3 extends over 14 amino acids. V lost 8 bases and J 6 bases, leaving 19 bases between the germline ends. Per germline, CDR1 MRHNA and CDR2 SNTAGT. This chain's CDR3 is CASGESGGENGYTF. CDR3 DNA: TGTGCCAGCGGAGAATCCGGAGGGGAAAATGGCTACACCTTC.

This clonotype was observed at least ten times. This chain links TRBV30 with TRBJ2-5; 8 bases are shared with TRBD2. CDR1 and CDR2 from the germline V gene are GTSNPN and SVGIG (reference sequence). V gave up 3 bases and J gave up 5 bases; unmatched junction bases: 11. CDR3 size: 15 residues. In DNA form, the CDR3 reads TGTGCCTGGAGGGCTTCCGGGGGGGGGCGGGAGACCCAGTACTTC. Its translation is CAWRASGGGRETQYF.